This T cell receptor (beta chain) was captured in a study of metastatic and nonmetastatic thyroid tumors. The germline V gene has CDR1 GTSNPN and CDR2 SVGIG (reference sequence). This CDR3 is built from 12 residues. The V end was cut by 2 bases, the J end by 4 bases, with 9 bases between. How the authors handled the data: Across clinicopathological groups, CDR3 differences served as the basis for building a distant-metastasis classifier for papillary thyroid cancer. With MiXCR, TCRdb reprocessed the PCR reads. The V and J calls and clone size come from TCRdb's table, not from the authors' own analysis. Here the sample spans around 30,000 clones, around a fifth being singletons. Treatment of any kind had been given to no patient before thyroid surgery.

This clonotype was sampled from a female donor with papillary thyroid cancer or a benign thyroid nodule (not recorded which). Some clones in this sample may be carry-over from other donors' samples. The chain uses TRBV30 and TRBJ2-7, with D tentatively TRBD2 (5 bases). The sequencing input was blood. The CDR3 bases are TGTGCCTGGAGTACGGGATTGTACGAGCAGTACTTC. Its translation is CAWSTGLYEQYF.